Each of the 6 T cell receptor beta chains below was sequenced from the same sample in a study of blood T cell repertoires in COVID-19 (dated by TCRdb to 2019 to 2021). The library relied on the immunoSEQ multiplex PCR assay. Not all clones reach the TCRdb copy of this immuneACCESS table, which keeps in-frame sequences only. Checked studies attribute under half of the gap to unresolved V genes and leave the rest unexplained. Across this sample there are about 170,000 clones, with roughly four fifths seen only once. The ten biggest clones cover approximately 10% of the sample. The sample taken for sequencing was peripheral blood. Receptors were obtained from a man aged 70-80 years with active or convalescent COVID-19.

CDR3 sequence: CASSYSFGGKGYTF. In DNA, the CDR3 is TGTGCCAGCAGTTACTCGTTCGGAGGGAAGGGCTACACCTTC. The J gene is TRBJ1-2, the V gene TRBV6-5; D not resolved. V was cut by 0 bases and J by 8 bases, with 13 bases left in between. This CDR3 comprises 14 residues. Germline-derived CDR1 and CDR2 are MNHEY and SVGAGI.

The table lists this clone with a count of one. The chain carries TRBV27 and TRBJ1-3; D is unresolved. Trimming removed 5 bases from V and 6 bases from J, with 11 bases in between. Germline V gene sequence: CDR1 MNHEY, CDR2 SMNVEV (reference sequence). This CDR3 comprises 13 residues. The CDR3 protein is CASSPLTTNTIYF. The CDR3 DNA follows: TGTGCCAGCAGTCCCCTGACAACAAACACCATATATTTT.

The chain employs TRBV5-1 and TRBJ1-1; D not resolved. Per the germline V gene, CDR1 is SGHRS and CDR2 is YFSETQ. V lost 2 bases and J 0 bases, leaving 5 bases between the germline ends. The CDR3 is 13 residues long. CDR3 loop: CASSLFMNTEAFF. CDR3 bases: TGCGCCAGCAGCTTATTCATGAACACTGAAGCTTTCTTT. Full variable domain (rest looked up from reference TRBV5-1 and TRBJ1-1): KAGVTQTPRYLIKTRGQQVTLSCSPISGHRSVSWYQQTPGQGLQFLFEYFSETQRNKGNFPGRFSGRQFSNSRSEMNVSTLELGDSALYLCASSLFMNTEAFFGQGTRLTVV.

The genes are TRBV18 and TRBJ1-1, with TRBD1 identical over 7 bases. Trimming took 4 bases from V and 1 from J; bases not matched to a gene: 9. Per germline, CDR1 KGHSH and CDR2 LQKENI. The CDR3 runs to 16 residues. The CDR3 here is CASSLTLTGPNTEAFF. In DNA form, the CDR3 reads TGTGCCAGCTCACTTACTCTGACAGGGCCGAACACTGAAGCTTTCTTT.

The V gene is TRBV25-1, the J gene TRBJ1-6; 7 bases are shared with TRBD1. This CDR3 has 14 residues. J was trimmed by 9 bases and V by 4 bases; bases with no gene match: 6. Germline CDR1 reads MGHDK; CDR2 reads SYGVNS. As DNA, the CDR3 is TGTGCCAGCAGTGGACGACAGGGCGCTTCACCCCTCCACTTT. Residues: CASSGRQGASPLHF.

The chain couples TRBV29-1 to TRBJ2-1; D is possibly TRBD1 (5 bases). Trimming cost V 7 bases and J 7 bases, with 20 bases left between them. The length of the CDR3 is 14 residues. CDR1 SQVTM and CDR2 ANQGSEA come from the germline V gene. The CDR3 sequence: CSALGSRTQNEQFF. For the CDR3, the DNA is TGCAGCGCCCTGGGATCCCGGACACAAAATGAGCAGTTCTTC.